The T cell receptor (beta chain) under discussion was sequenced for a study of blood T cell repertoires in COVID-19. CDR3 length equals 13 residues. Germline CDR1 KGHSH, CDR2 LQKENI. Trimming removed 6 bases at V and 4 bases at J, with 13 bases between. Assay used: immunoSEQ multiplex PCR; TCRdb lists only in-frame clones, some missing. In the table there are approximately 110,000 clones, approximately 85% of which are singletons. This sequence was found in a woman of 80 years or more with COVID-19, enrolled during active disease. The sequenced material came from peripheral blood. This sequence joins TRBV18 and TRBJ2-7; tentative D call: TRBD1 (6 bases). The CDR3 nucleotides are TGTGCCAGCTCCGACAGGTCCATATACGAGCAGTACTTC. The encoded protein is CASSDRSIYEQYF.